This T cell receptor beta chain was recovered during a study of cytomegalovirus exposure and HLA in healthy donors. General study results and limits: The study designated 150 or so TCR beta chains cytomegalovirus-associated.

Libraries were prepared by immunoSEQ multiplex PCR; TCRdb keeps only in-frame clonotypes and omits some of them. The sample yields about 49,000 clones, about 90% seen once. A note on this clone: Its antigen is undetermined.

Germline V CDR1 and CDR2: LNHNV, YYDKDF (reference sequence). Trimming left V 0 bases short and J 3 bases short, with 14 bases between. This CDR3 contains 16 residues. Sequencing was carried out using PBMCs. The chain is built from TRBV15 and TRBJ1-1, with unresolved D. This receptor was obtained from a man younger than 30 in good health and CMV-seronegative. The CDR3 region has the DNA TGTGCCACCAGCAGAGATGAGGCTCGAACGTACACTGAAGCTTTCTTT. Its protein product is CATSRDEARTYTEAFF. The whole variable domain, filled in from reference TRBV15 and TRBJ1-1, reads DAMVIQNPRYQVTQFGKPVTLSCSQTLNHNVMYWYQQKSSQAPKLLFHYYDKDFNNEADTPDNFQSRRPNTSFCFLDIRSPGLGDTAMYLCATSRDEARTYTEAFFGQGTRLTVV.